This T cell receptor (beta chain) was sequenced during a study of beta chain features in type 1 diabetes. All of the isolated RNA was reverse transcribed, so expressed TCRB transcripts were sequenced. Profiled with immunoSEQ multiplex PCR; TCRdb holds only in-frame clones, not every one. This table holds about 160,000 clones, approximately 7.8% found once. In its sample, this clone was seen many times. The antigen is undetermined. Study-level results: In comparison with healthy donors, patients had naive, central memory and Treg TCRB repertoires that appeared more similar. There was a moderate but significant shortening of TCRB CDR3s in all four CD4+ subsets of Type 1 diabetes patients. Type 1 diabetes patients had VDJ junctions that carried fewer insertions and more deletions.

Cell sorting via CD45RO/CCR7/CD25/CD127/CD95/CD27 was performed to obtain CD4+ naive, central memory, regulatory and stem cell-like memory cells. Germline loops: CDR1 SGHTA, CDR2 FQGNSA. J lost 8 bases, V lost 0 bases, and 8 bases had no gene match. The CDR3 is made up of 16 amino acids. The chain links TRBV7-2 to TRBJ1-4, with TRBD1 matching 8 bases. Sequences were obtained from central memory CD4+ T cells from blood. The sequence came from a middle-aged woman with type 1 diabetes. CDR3 nucleotides: TGTGCCAGCAGCTTAGCTGCAGGGACAGGAGGGGAAAAACTGTTTTTT. The encoded protein is CASSLAAGTGGEKLFF. Variable domain in full (rest from reference TRBV7-2 and TRBJ1-4): GAGVSQSPSNKVTEKGKDVELRCDPISGHTALYWYRQSLGQGLEFLIYFQGNSAPDKSGLPSDRFSAERTGGSVSTLTIQRTQQEDSAVYLCASSLAAGTGGEKLFFGSGTQLSVL.